Listed here is a single TCR beta chain. Antigen specificity is unknown. This entry comes from a study of CD4 T cells in relation to SARS-CoV-2 and coronaviruses. Study in general: PBMCs were cultured with antigen for roughly nine days before TCR beta sequencing. Crossreactive spike epitopes shared across donors were mapped to their HLA restriction.

Before the COVID-19 pandemic, during about 2010-2019, CD4+ T cells were taken from unexposed donors. CD4+ T cells were isolated from the cells after around 11 days of culture. Unexposed-donor CD4+ T cells were probed with SARS-CoV-2 S/N and four cold-coronavirus spikes, cells permitting. V lost 4 bases and J lost 3, with 16 bases in between. Germline CDR1 reads SGHRS; CDR2 reads YFSETQ. This CDR3 spans 15 amino acids. Study-level findings and limits: Samples before the pandemic and after infection were not matched within any donor.

TCRdb's copy holds only in-frame clones and misses some; the assay was immunoSEQ multiplex PCR. Among about 17,000 clones listed, 75% to 85% were seen once. The chain couples TRBV5-1 to TRBJ1-1, with D perhaps matching TRBD1 (5 bases). This TCR was recovered from a human donor in good health. The sequencing sample was made of CD4+ T cells from PBMCs, cultured in vitro. The CDR3 region has the DNA TGCGCCAGCAGCCCAGGGCTTACAGGAGACACTGAAGCTTTCTTT. Protein product: CASSPGLTGDTEAFF.